The rows below give T cell receptor beta chains drawn from one sample of a study of cytomegalovirus exposure and HLA in healthy donors. Sequenced by immunoSEQ multiplex PCR; TCRdb stores in-frame clones only, minus some. The table has some 120,000 clones, more than 80% seen once. The specimen was PBMCs. Source of these receptors: a young man in good health and CMV-seronegative. The CDR3 runs from the conserved cysteine through the conserved F or W. The D gene is left open where the match is weak. Expanded clones get a size class; other rows say once, few or many, or leave the size out.

d_gene	v_gene	abundance	len	j_gene	CDR3aa	CDR3nt
.	TRBV28	.	14	TRBJ1-2	CASSAPGRVGGYTF	TGTGCCAGCAGCGCACCAGGGAGGGTGGGTGGCTACACCTTC
TRBD2	TRBV19	.	16	TRBJ2-1	CASSISAGANYNEQFF	TGTGCCAGTAGTATCTCGGCGGGAGCGAACTACAATGAGCAGTTCTTC
.	TRBV28	.	14	TRBJ1-2	CASRPPHGEDGYTF	TGTGCCAGCAGACCCCCCCACGGAGAAGATGGCTACACCTTC
TRBD2	TRBV9	once	15	TRBJ2-3	CASSVRGRGTDTQYF	TGTGCCAGCAGCGTACGCGGGAGAGGGACAGATACGCAGTATTTT
.	TRBV7-2	.	16	TRBJ2-2	CASSLSGGSPPGELFF	TGTGCCAGCAGCTTATCAGGGGGGTCCCCCCCCGGGGAGCTGTTTTTT
TRBD1	TRBV28	.	15	TRBJ1-2	CASSFGTDYGYGYTF	TGTGCCAGCAGTTTTGGGACAGATTATGGCTATGGCTACACCTTC
TRBD2	TRBV27	.	15	TRBJ2-5	CASSLGLAVGGTQYF	TGTGCCAGCAGTTTAGGTCTAGCGGTGGGGGGGACCCAGTACTTC
.	TRBV5-1	few	15	TRBJ1-1	CASSLVPGSNTEAFF	TGCGCCAGCAGCTTGGTCCCAGGGTCCAACACTGAAGCTTTCTTT
.	TRBV2	.	14	TRBJ2-3	CASSWDTSTDTQYF	TGTGCCAGCAGTTGGGACACTAGCACAGATACGCAGTATTTT
TRBD2	TRBV5-4	.	16	TRBJ2-1	CASSSLAGGYYNEQFF	TGTGCCAGCAGCTCCCTAGCGGGAGGATACTACAATGAGCAGTTCTTC
.	TRBV7-9	.	15	TRBJ2-7	CASSFTGSGSYEQYF	TGTGCCAGCAGCTTTACAGGGTCAGGCTCCTACGAGCAGTACTTC
.	TRBV4-1	few	16	TRBJ2-7	CASSQRMTPGAYEQYF	TGCGCCAGCAGCCAAAGGATGACACCGGGGGCCTACGAGCAGTACTTC
.	TRBV6-5	.	11	TRBJ1-1	CASITGEEAFF	TGTGCCAGCATCACAGGAGAAGAAGCTTTCTTT
.	TRBV30	few	14	TRBJ2-7	CAWALDSHSYEQYF	TGTGCCTGGGCTTTGGACAGTCATAGCTACGAGCAGTACTTC
TRBD1	TRBV19	.	16	TRBJ1-5	CASQRDRGLLGQPQHF	TGTGCCAGTCAGAGGGACAGGGGTCTCTTGGGTCAGCCCCAGCATTTT
TRBD1	TRBV5-1	once	15	TRBJ1-2	CASSLGTGSGNGYPF	TGCGCCAGCAGCTTGGGGACAGGTAGTGGGAATGGCTACCCCTTC
.	TRBV19	.	14	TRBJ1-2	CASSTQGANYGYTF	TGTGCCAGTAGTACACAGGGAGCGAACTATGGCTACACCTTC
.	TRBV7-2	.	14	TRBJ2-7	CASSYQAGSYEQYF	TGTGCCAGCAGCTATCAGGCTGGCTCCTACGAGCAGTACTTC
.	TRBV9	.	14	TRBJ2-7	CASSVGGDGYEQYF	TGTGCCAGCAGCGTAGGGGGAGATGGCTACGAGCAGTACTTC
.	TRBV6-5	few	11	TRBJ1-3	CASSSSGKEHF	TGTGCCAGCAGCTCTTCAGGGAAAGAACATTTT
.	TRBV4-1	.	14	TRBJ2-7	CASSQEDISYEQYF	TGCGCCAGCAGCCAAGAGGACATCTCCTACGAGCAGTACTTC
.	TRBV29-1	.	12	TRBJ2-7	CSAETGSYEQYF	TGCAGCGCCGAGACAGGTTCCTACGAGCAGTACTTC
TRBD2	TRBV9	once	16	TRBJ2-1	CASSVGTSGVYNEQFF	TGTGCCAGCAGTGTTGGGACTAGCGGTGTCTACAATGAGCAGTTCTTC
.	TRBV19	.	13	TRBJ2-7	CASSMVSGYEQYF	TGTGCCAGTAGTATGGTATCCGGGTACGAGCAGTACTTC
TRBD2	TRBV5-1	.	18	TRBJ2-1	CASSASGTSGSSYNEQFF	TGCGCCAGCAGCGCGTCGGGGACTAGCGGGAGTTCCTACAATGAGCAGTTCTTC
TRBD1	TRBV19	.	15	TRBJ2-2	CASNRDRGYTGELFF	TGTGCCAGTAACAGGGACAGGGGGTACACCGGGGAGCTGTTTTTT
TRBD2	TRBV7-7	.	16	TRBJ2-1	CASSELAGSVSDEQFF	TGTGCTAGCAGCGAACTAGCGGGGTCCGTAAGTGACGAGCAGTTCTTC
TRBD2	TRBV23-1	.	18	TRBJ2-5	CASRNWASGRSSQETQYF	TGCGCCAGCAGGAACTGGGCTAGCGGGAGGTCGAGCCAAGAGACCCAGTACTTC
.	TRBV5-1	.	14	TRBJ2-3	CASSSTGSTDTQYF	TGCGCCAGCAGCTCTACGGGGAGCACAGATACGCAGTATTTT
TRBD1	TRBV9	.	20	TRBJ1-3	CASSASRGQFVQGNGNTIYF	TGTGCCAGCAGCGCCTCGAGGGGGCAGTTTGTACAGGGCAATGGAAACACCATATATTTT
TRBD1	TRBV9	.	13	TRBJ2-7	CASSVGHRGEQYF	TGTGCCAGCAGCGTAGGCCACAGGGGCGAGCAGTACTTC
TRBD1	TRBV14	.	17	TRBJ1-2	CASSPSGGTVGYLGYTF	TGTGCCAGCAGCCCCTCCGGCGGGACAGTCGGGTACCTTGGCTACACCTTC
.	TRBV10-3	.	18	TRBJ2-6	CAIGPPDAGLSGANVLTF	TGTGCCATCGGCCCCCCGGACGCTGGACTCTCTGGGGCCAACGTCCTGACTTTC
TRBD2	TRBV10-2	.	16	TRBJ2-7	CASSESVAGGSYEQYF	TGCGCCAGCAGTGAGTCAGTGGCGGGAGGATCCTACGAGCAGTACTTC
TRBD1	TRBV29-1	.	13	TRBJ1-1	CSGGDRGHTEAFF	TGCAGCGGGGGGGACAGGGGGCACACTGAAGCTTTCTTT
.	TRBV6-5	.	11	TRBJ2-1	CASSSGSGEFF	TGTGCCAGCAGTTCCGGGTCAGGGGAGTTCTTC
.	TRBV12-2	.	18	TRBJ2-2	CASRPSRPDRKNTGELFF	TGTGCAAGTCGCCCGTCCCGCCCGGACAGGAAAAACACCGGGGAGCTGTTTTTT